This T cell receptor (beta chain) emerged from a study of prognosis after radiotherapy for stage I lung cancer. The overall study: Across the cohort, concurrent therapy accompanying stereotactic body radiotherapy was administered to no patient. Notes on the study in general: After stereotactic body radiation therapy, median unique TCR clones were several thousand, down from about 10,000.

Many counts were recorded for this clonotype. Antigen: not known. Blood was drawn (approximately 5.8 milliliters of peripheral blood) at each of two time points. Amplification of the TCR beta CDR3 (from genomic DNA) was done by two-round multiplex PCR. Round-one PCR had primers specific to each TRBV and TRBJ gene. TCRdb re-analysed the multiplex PCR reads in MiXCR, keeping a single row per CDR3 protein. The sample lists under 35,000 distinct CDR3 sequences, 35% to 45% occurring once. The CDR3 contains 13 residues. V was cut by 0 bases and J by 7 bases, with 10 bases left in between. CDR1 is LNHDA, CDR2 SQIVND, per germline (reference sequence).

This TCR was recovered from a donor over 45 with non-small cell lung cancer. The gene calls are TRBV19 and TRBJ2-7; D gene ambiguous. Material: PBMCs, obtained before or after stereotactic body radiation therapy (not recorded which). DNA of the CDR3: TGTGCCAGTAGTATAGATAGGAAGACAGAGCAGTACTTC. This sequence encodes CASSIDRKTEQYF. The whole variable domain, filled in from reference TRBV19 and TRBJ2-7, reads DGGITQSPKYLFRKEGQNVTLSCEQNLNHDAMYWYRQDPGQGLRLIYYSQIVNDFQKGDIAEGYSVSREKKESFPLTVTSAQKNPTAFYLCASSIDRKTEQYFGPGTRLTVT.